This TCR beta chain derives from a study of glioma-infiltrating T cells after dendritic cell vaccination. About the research overall: Dendritic cells derived from monocytes and pulsed with autologous tumor lysate formed the vaccine.

Germline assignment: CDR1 MNHEY and CDR2 SVGAGI. The CDR3 runs 16 residues. V dropped 4 bases and J dropped 4; count of bases not matched to a gene: 11. Method: immunoSEQ multiplex PCR; TCRdb's copy keeps in-frame clones and lacks some. The sample lists 40,000 or so clones; approximately 84% were seen once. The sequencing used blood, collected before dendritic cell vaccination. This receptor was taken from a human donor with glioblastoma. The chain combines TRBV6-5 with TRBJ2-5; 8 bases match TRBD2. CDR3: CASSSQPAGDPETQYF. CDR3 nucleotides: TGTGCCAGCAGTTCTCAACCAGCGGGGGACCCAGAGACCCAGTACTTC.